These T cell receptor beta chains were read from a single sample in a study of chemoradiotherapy in HPV16-positive cancers. Sequencing used immunoSEQ multiplex PCR; TCRdb keeps in-frame clones, though not all of them. The sample has over 2,000 clones, 55% to 75% seen once. Sample: tumor tissue, taken from a patient who underwent chemoradiotherapy. These receptors were obtained from a human donor with HPV-associated anogenital cancer. CDR3s include the opening cysteine and the closing phenylalanine or tryptophan. A D gene is named only where the DNA matches it firmly. A row's size may be missing; if present it is once, few, many or a size class.

j_call clone_size d_call v_call cdr3_nt cdr3_aa
TRBJ1-4 NA NA TRBV5-8 TGTGCCAGCAGCGGGGGTCCAGGGCCCGGGACTGAAAAACTGTTTTTT CASSGGPGPGTEKLFF
TRBJ1-1 NA NA TRBV6-6 TGTGCCAGCAGTTACAGTAGGATCGAAGCTTTCTTT CASSYSRIEAFF
TRBJ2-5 NA TRBD2 TRBV5-6 TGTGCCAGCAGTCAGGGACTAGCGGTGGAGACCCAGTACTTC CASSQGLAVETQYF
TRBJ2-7 NA TRBD2 TRBV4-2 TGTGCCAGCAGCACCGGTCGGGGTAGCGGGGTGGGGTCCGAGCAGTACTTC CASSTGRGSGVGSEQYF
TRBJ2-1 NA NA TRBV5-1 TGCGCCAGCCGATTCCGGACTATGGCCAATGAGCAGTTCTTC CASRFRTMANEQFF
TRBJ1-1 NA NA TRBV4-2 TGTGCCAGCAGGCGTGAGGGAGGCGAGGGCACTGAAGCTTTCTTT CASRREGGEGTEAFF
TRBJ1-1 NA NA TRBV5-6 TGTGCCAGCAGCTTGGACCAGCTAAACAGGGAAGCTTTCTTT CASSLDQLNREAFF
TRBJ2-5 NA NA TRBV7-6 TGTGCCAGCAGCTTAGTAGTTAACCAAGAGACCCAGTACTTC CASSLVVNQETQYF
TRBJ2-6 NA NA TRBV7-9 TGTGCCAGCATCGACACGTGGGCCAACGTCCTGACTTTC CASIDTWANVLTF
TRBJ2-7 NA NA TRBV6-5 TGTGCCAGCAGTTATGGCGCGTCAGGGGCGGGCGAGCAGTACTTC CASSYGASGAGEQYF
TRBJ1-5 NA NA TRBV30 TGTGCCTGGAGCGAGGGGACCCTGGTCAATCAGCCCCAGCATTTT CAWSEGTLVNQPQHF
TRBJ1-3 few NA TRBV6-6 TGTGCCAGCAGTTACCTGGGGGAGATCGCAGGAAACACCATATATTTT CASSYLGEIAGNTIYF
TRBJ2-2 NA NA TRBV15 TGTGCCACCAGCAGAGGGGGACAGAACACCGGGGAGCTGTTTTTT CATSRGGQNTGELFF
TRBJ2-5 once TRBD1 TRBV29-1 TGCAGCGTTGAAGGGACAGGGGGTAACTTGGAGACCCAGTACTTC CSVEGTGGNLETQYF
TRBJ1-1 NA NA TRBV5-1 TGCGCCAGCAGCTTGGGGGGTGGGACTGAAGCTTTCTTT CASSLGGGTEAFF
TRBJ1-1 NA NA TRBV11-2 TGTGCCAGCAGCTTAGACACCCCGTTGAACACTGAAGCTTTCTTT CASSLDTPLNTEAFF
TRBJ2-4 few NA TRBV6-1 TGTGCCAGCATCCCCGAGGCCAGAAACATTCAGTACTTC CASIPEARNIQYF
TRBJ1-2 few NA TRBV6-5 TGTGCCAGCAGTTACTCCAGGACAGTGGATGGCTACACCTTC CASSYSRTVDGYTF
TRBJ1-4 NA NA TRBV6-5 TGTGCCAGCAGTCCCCGTGTGAGCAAAAATGAAAAACTGTTTTTT CASSPRVSKNEKLFF
TRBJ1-5 NA NA TRBV14 TGTGCCAGCAGCCAAGACGAGAGTCAGCCCCAGCATTTT CASSQDESQPQHF
TRBJ1-1 NA TRBD1 TRBV11-3 TGTGCCAGCAGCTCCGGGACAGGCGGTTCTGAAGCTTTCTTT CASSSGTGGSEAFF
TRBJ2-5 few TRBD2 TRBV27 TGTGCCAGCAGCCGAGGGACTAGCGGGAGACGGGAGACCCAGTACTTC CASSRGTSGRRETQYF
TRBJ1-5 NA TRBD1 TRBV10-3 TGTGCCATCAGTGAGGGACAGGGGAACCAGCCCCAGCATTTT CAISEGQGNQPQHF
TRBJ2-2 once NA TRBV19 TGTGCCAGTAGGCCCCTGAGAGCGGACGGGGAGCTGTTTTTT CASRPLRADGELFF
TRBJ2-5 NA NA TRBV11-3 TGTGCCAGCAGCTTAGGATGGAGCCGGGCGGGTTTACAAGAGACCCAGTACTTC CASSLGWSRAGLQETQYF
TRBJ2-1 large NA TRBV4-1 TGCGCCAGCAGCCAAGGGACTTCCTCTTTGGAGGGCAAGAATGAGCAGTTCTTC CASSQGTSSLEGKNEQFF
TRBJ2-7 large NA TRBV9 TGTGCCAGCAGCCCCCAGAGCTCCTACGAGCAGTACTTC CASSPQSSYEQYF
TRBJ1-1 NA NA TRBV28 TGTGCCAGCAGTGACAGTCCCACTGAAGCTTTCTTT CASSDSPTEAFF
TRBJ2-5 NA TRBD2 TRBV6-6 TGTGCCAGCAGTCCCCGGACTAGCGGCCTTGGGACCCAGTACTTC CASSPRTSGLGTQYF
TRBJ2-5 NA NA TRBV30 TGTGCCTGGGTAGCGGAGACCCAGTACTTC CAWVAETQYF
TRBJ1-5 NA TRBD1 TRBV6-5 TGTGCCAGCAGTTCACGGACAGGCTTAGAGCCCCAGCATTTT CASSSRTGLEPQHF
TRBJ1-1 NA NA TRBV4-1 TGCGCCAGCAGTTCCACTGGCGACACTGAAGCTTTCTTT CASSSTGDTEAFF
TRBJ1-4 NA NA TRBV5-5 TGTGCCAGCAGCTTTAGTAGTGAAAAACTGTTTTTT CASSFSSEKLFF
TRBJ1-5 NA NA TRBV9 TGTGCCAGTTCCCGGGACGGGAGCCCCAATCAGCCCCAGCATTTT CASSRDGSPNQPQHF
TRBJ1-4 NA NA TRBV18 TGTGCCAGCTCACCTGAAGTGACAGCCCCATATGAAAAACTGTTTTTT CASSPEVTAPYEKLFF
TRBJ1-1 NA NA TRBV2 TGTGCCAGCGCAGGGAATTTGAGGACTGAAGCTTTCTTT CASAGNLRTEAFF
TRBJ2-1 NA NA TRBV19 TGTGCCAGTAGTCAAACGGGCCGACCCTCCTACAATGAGCAGTTCTTC CASSQTGRPSYNEQFF
TRBJ1-2 once NA TRBV5-4 TGTGCCAGCAGCTTTAGGGGGGCAGCCTATGGCTACACCTTC CASSFRGAAYGYTF
TRBJ1-4 NA TRBD1 TRBV2 TGTGCCAGCAGTGCACAGGGGCCAACTAATGAAAAACTGTTTTTT CASSAQGPTNEKLFF
TRBJ1-1 NA TRBD1 TRBV19 TGTGCCAGTAGGGACACAGGGGGCCCTTTAAGTTTTGAAGCTTTCTTT CASRDTGGPLSFEAFF
TRBJ2-3 NA TRBD2 TRBV7-2 TGTGCCAGCAGCTGGGGGGGACTAGCGGCAGATACGCAGTATTTT CASSWGGLAADTQYF
TRBJ2-1 NA NA TRBV23-1 TGCGCCAGCAGTCAAACCCCACGACTCTTCGGACAGAAATCCTACAATGAGCAGTTCTTC CASSQTPRLFGQKSYNEQFF
TRBJ1-1 NA NA TRBV30 TGTGCCTGGAACAGGGAAACTGAAGCTTTCTTT CAWNRETEAFF
TRBJ1-2 NA NA TRBV10-3 TGTGCCATCAGTGAGCCAGCAACGCATCAGGGACGGGAGAGTGGCTACACCTTC CAISEPATHQGRESGYTF
TRBJ2-6 NA TRBD1 TRBV19 TGTGCCAGTACCCCCCCGGGACAGGATTACTCTGGGGCCAACGTCCTGACTTTC CASTPPGQDYSGANVLTF
TRBJ2-3 NA NA TRBV7-2 TGTGCCAGCACAAAGTCTAGGTCGTCCAGTAAGGGTACGCAGTATTTT CASTKSRSSSKGTQYF
TRBJ1-5 few NA TRBV4-3 TGCGCCAGCAGCCAAGGGGTAAAAAGGGGGGAAAGCAATCAGCCCCAGCATTTT CASSQGVKRGESNQPQHF
TRBJ1-6 NA NA TRBV28 TGTGCCAGCAGTTTAGGGACACAAAGTACTAATTCACCCCTCCACTTT CASSLGTQSTNSPLHF
TRBJ2-1 NA TRBD2 TRBV7-9 TGTGCCAGCAGCTACCCCTTCCGGGGGGTTAATGAGCAGTTCTTC CASSYPFRGVNEQFF
TRBJ2-2 NA NA TRBV2 TGTGCCAGCAGTGAAGCCCTAGCCATGACCGGGGAGCTGTTTTTT CASSEALAMTGELFF
TRBJ2-3 NA TRBD2 TRBV15 TGTGCCACCAGCAAGGGTAGCGGGAACACAGATACGCAGTATTTT CATSKGSGNTDTQYF
TRBJ1-2 NA TRBD1 TRBV18 TGTGCCAGCTCACTGGGACAGCCTAACTATGGCTACACCTTC CASSLGQPNYGYTF
TRBJ1-3 few TRBD1 TRBV19 TGTGCCAGTAGTGAAGGGGGCGCTGGAAACACCATATATTTT CASSEGGAGNTIYF
TRBJ1-3 NA NA TRBV19 TGTGCCAGTAGTATAGGACTAGCAGGAAACACCATATATTTT CASSIGLAGNTIYF
TRBJ2-2 few NA TRBV6-6 TGTGCCAGCAGTTCCAAGAACACCGGGGAGCTGTTTTTT CASSSKNTGELFF
TRBJ2-3 NA TRBD2 TRBV9 TGTGCCAGCAGCCCCGGGATAGCGGGAGTGAGGGATACGCAGTATTTT CASSPGIAGVRDTQYF
TRBJ1-1 NA NA TRBV5-1 TGCGCCAGCACCCGGGGTTCGGGGAACACTGAAGCTTTCTTT CASTRGSGNTEAFF
TRBJ1-3 large NA TRBV28 TGTGCCAGCAGTTTAAGTTACACTAACTCTGGAAACACCATATATTTT CASSLSYTNSGNTIYF
TRBJ1-4 few NA TRBV12-5 TGTGCTAGTGGTTTGGGACTGGCCTTTGAAAAACTGTTTTTT CASGLGLAFEKLFF
TRBJ2-1 few TRBD1 TRBV5-5 TGTGCCAGCAGCCAGGGGGACGTCTCCTACAATGAGCAGTTCTTC CASSQGDVSYNEQFF